Sequencing of this TCR beta chain was carried out in a study of graft-versus-host responses after intestinal transplantation. Study-wide background: Isolated intestinal, liver-intestinal, or multivisceral transplants were what recipients had. Induction using anti-thymocyte globulin, followed by tacrolimus and steroids for two to three years, was given to all recipients.

The V gene's germline CDR1 is LGHNT and CDR2 FRNRAP. V dropped 5 bases and J dropped 0; count of bases not matched to a gene: 9. This CDR3 has 16 residues. Overall study findings and caveats: GvH clonotypes were identified within recipient marrow, with a subset emerging first in ileum or blood. Early after transplant, HvG declines were associated with peak levels of circulating GvH clones.

Details on this clone: The antigen remains unidentified.

Sequencing used immunoSEQ multiplex PCR; TCRdb keeps in-frame clones, though not all of them. The sample records 81,000 or so clones, 90% to 95% being singletons. The clonotype was recovered from a human donor who was the organ donor for an intestinal transplant. The rearrangement uses TRBV12-5 and TRBJ1-1; 7 bases are shared with TRBD1. Sequences were derived from unstimulated CD8+ T cells sorted from spleen or lymph node cells, sampled before transplant. The CDR3 coding sequence is TGTGCTAGTGGTACGTCTCCAACAGGGGTGAACACTGAAGCTTTCTTT. Translated: CASGTSPTGVNTEAFF.